The T cell receptor beta chain under discussion was sequenced for a study of T cell responses to AZD1222 COVID-19 vaccine. The repertoire was sequenced with immunoSEQ multiplex PCR; TCRdb's copy has only in-frame clones and lacks some. This sample has about 57,000 clones, with about 85% found just once. The V end lost 1 base, the J end lost 3 bases, and 10 bases lay between the germline ends. The CDR3 is 15 residues long. CDR1 is SGHAT, CDR2 FQNNGV, per germline. This clone was observed once. The sequences come from peripheral blood, collected on day 0 of AZD1222 vaccination. This clonotype originated in an adult in good health. The chain employs TRBV11-2 and TRBJ1-3, with D maybe TRBD1 (5 bases). The CDR3 nucleotides are TGTGCCAGCAGCTTAGTTCGGGGGTTTGGAAACACCATATATTTT. Its translation is CASSLVRGFGNTIYF.